This T cell receptor beta chain originates from a study of human thymus T cells. Germline CDR1 and CDR2: MDHEN and SYDVKM. CDR3 size: 16 residues. The V and J ends lost 6 bases and 6 bases respectively, with 22 bases between them. Assay: immunoSEQ multiplex PCR; the TCRdb copy retains only in-frame clones and omits some. This table holds some 50,000 clones, just under 95% found once. The rearrangement links TRBV28 to TRBJ2-3; D is perhaps TRBD2 (6 bases). This receptor was obtained from a girl under two years old with a congenital heart defect but otherwise immunologically healthy. The sequenced sample was blood. The CDR3 loop reads CASSVLRRGRRDTQYF. The CDR3 DNA reads as TGTGCCAGCAGCGTACTCAGGAGGGGCAGGAGGGATACGCAGTATTTT.